This T cell receptor beta chain was documented in a study of technical replicates of blood from a handful of donors. Some clones are missing from TCRdb's copy, which holds only in-frame ones; the method was immunoSEQ multiplex PCR. The table has some 13,000 clones, more than 75% seen once; the top ten hold roughly 13%. Germline V gene sequence: CDR1 SNHLY, CDR2 FYNNEI. The CDR3 sequence is 13 residues long. As concerns this clone: At one of its ends the junction is not consistent with the germline gene, which may arise from a read error.

The source material was PBMCs. This receptor was obtained from a human donor in good health. The chain has TRBV2 and TRBJ2-3, with a weak D call TRBD2 (5 bases). The CDR3 protein is CASSEWRTLTRYF. For the CDR3, the DNA is TGTGCCAGCAGTGAGTGGCGGACTTTAACGCGGTATTTT. Combining the CDR3 with reference TRBV2 and TRBJ2-3 gives the whole variable domain EPEVTQTPSHQVTQMGQEVILRCVPISNHLYFYWYRQILGQKVEFLVSFYNNEISEKSEIFDDQFSVERPDGSNFTLKIRSTKLEDSAMYFCASSEWRTLTRYFGPGTRLTVL.